This is a list of T cell receptor beta chains from one sample in a study of OX40 agonist ivuxolimab in advanced cancers. Assay used: immunoSEQ multiplex PCR; TCRdb lists only in-frame clones, some missing. The profile shows about 22,000 clones, approximately 80% of them singletons. Source: CD4+ or CD8+ T cells sorted from blood, taken in a trial of the OX40 agonist ivuxolimab. These receptors were obtained from an adult with an advanced solid tumor such as melanoma, head and neck, liver or kidney cancer. CDR3s include the opening cysteine and the closing phenylalanine or tryptophan. A D gene is named only where the DNA matches it firmly. The size entry is marked missing in some rows and otherwise reads once, few, many or a size class.

clone_size j_call v_call d_call cdr3_aa cdr3_nt
. TRBJ2-7 TRBV29-1 . CSVRDRPYEQYF TGCAGCGTTCGCGACAGACCCTACGAGCAGTACTTC
few TRBJ1-2 TRBV2 TRBD1 CASSDPGTGGALGYTF TGTGCCAGCAGTGATCCCGGGACAGGGGGCGCACTGGGCTACACCTTC
once TRBJ1-5 TRBV4-1 . CASSQAGIGQPQHF TGCGCCAGCAGCCAAGCAGGGATTGGTCAGCCCCAGCATTTT
few TRBJ2-3 TRBV7-8 . CASLARGTDTQYF TGTGCCAGTCTAGCGAGAGGAACAGATACGCAGTATTTT
. TRBJ1-4 TRBV5-4 . CASSPYRTRDEKLFF TGTGCCAGCAGCCCATACAGAACCCGTGATGAAAAACTGTTTTTT
. TRBJ2-7 TRBV5-8 . CARSPGSNLRAKYF TGTGCCAGATCCCCGGGCAGCAACCTACGAGCGAAGTACTTC
. TRBJ2-1 TRBV27 TRBD2 CASSLVGGELAGGPDEQFF TGTGCCAGCAGTTTGGTAGGCGGGGAGCTAGCGGGAGGGCCAGATGAGCAGTTCTTC
. TRBJ1-2 TRBV7-2 . CASSPFPRSSGGYTF TGTGCCAGCAGCCCGTTCCCAAGGTCGTCAGGCGGCTACACCTTC
. TRBJ2-1 TRBV7-9 . CASSLFSGPNNEQFF TGTGCCAGCAGCTTATTTAGCGGCCCAAACAATGAGCAGTTCTTC
. TRBJ2-5 TRBV9 TRBD2 CASSVVASGGDWVTQYF TGTGCCAGCAGCGTAGTGGCTAGCGGGGGGGACTGGGTGACCCAGTACTTC
. TRBJ1-1 TRBV10-3 . CASRPVDRNTEAFF TGTGCCTCAAGGCCCGTAGACAGGAACACTGAAGCTTTCTTT
. TRBJ2-5 TRBV7-7 TRBD2 CASSQAGEVGETQYF TGTGCCAGCAGTCAAGCGGGAGAGGTAGGAGAGACCCAGTACTTC
. TRBJ1-5 TRBV4-1 . CASSLRLRQPQHF TGCGCCAGCAGCCTTAGACTTCGCCAGCCCCAGCATTTT
. TRBJ2-2 TRBV10-2 . CATLGKGRSNTGELFF TGCGCCACCCTGGGGAAGGGGCGATCGAACACCGGGGAGCTGTTTTTT
few TRBJ1-4 TRBV10-2 TRBD1 CASSLDREREKLFF TGCGCCAGCAGCCTGGACAGGGAACGGGAAAAACTGTTTTTT
few TRBJ2-3 TRBV7-3 . CASSLKLGLSDTQYF TGTGCCAGCAGCTTAAAGTTGGGGTTGTCAGATACGCAGTATTTT
. TRBJ1-6 TRBV2 . CASSDGFYNSPLHF TGTGCCAGCAGTGATGGGTTCTATAATTCACCCCTCCACTTT
. TRBJ1-6 TRBV9 . CASSTRALDGPNSPLHF TGTGCCAGCAGCACCCGGGCCTTGGATGGGCCTAATTCACCCCTCCACTTT
. TRBJ1-1 TRBV7-6 TRBD1 CASSSQGGWNTEAFF TGTGCCAGCAGCTCCCAAGGGGGCTGGAACACTGAAGCTTTCTTT
once TRBJ1-2 TRBV5-5 . CASSLARGYTF TGTGCCAGCAGCTTGGCTAGGGGCTACACCTTC
once TRBJ1-1 TRBV14 . CASSQAAPGTIEAFF TGTGCCAGCAGCCAAGCCGCACCCGGGACAATCGAAGCTTTCTTT
once TRBJ2-3 TRBV7-9 . CASSPRMIQEPYTDTQYF TGTGCCAGCAGTCCCAGGATGATACAGGAGCCCTACACAGATACGCAGTATTTT
. TRBJ2-1 TRBV15 TRBD1 CATSPTGGNYNEQFF TGTGCCACCAGCCCAACAGGGGGGAACTACAATGAGCAGTTCTTC
. TRBJ2-5 TRBV7-9 . CASSHPTSELETQYF TGTGCCAGCAGCCACCCGACTAGTGAGTTGGAGACCCAGTACTTC
once TRBJ2-7 TRBV7-8 . CASSLVGSPYEQYF TGTGCCAGCAGCTTAGTCGGGAGCCCCTACGAGCAGTACTTC
. TRBJ2-7 TRBV7-6 . CASSPDSLSSYEQYF TGTGCCAGCAGCCCCGACAGTTTAAGCTCCTACGAGCAGTACTTC
. TRBJ2-5 TRBV11-2 . CASSFRYGSQETQYF TGTGCCAGCAGCTTCCGATACGGGAGCCAAGAGACCCAGTACTTC
. TRBJ1-1 TRBV11-2 TRBD1 CASSFNRGWTEAFF TGTGCCAGCAGCTTTAACAGGGGGTGGACTGAAGCTTTCTTT
once TRBJ2-7 TRBV6-6 . CASSYSGESYEQYF TGTGCCAGCAGTTACTCGGGGGAATCCTACGAGCAGTACTTC
. TRBJ2-3 TRBV10-3 . CAISESGRGRADTQYF TGTGCCATCAGTGAGTCCGGCAGGGGAAGGGCAGATACGCAGTATTTT
. TRBJ2-7 TRBV6-6 TRBD2 CASSQETSGAPYEQYF TGTGCCAGCAGCCAGGAGACTAGCGGGGCGCCCTACGAGCAGTACTTC